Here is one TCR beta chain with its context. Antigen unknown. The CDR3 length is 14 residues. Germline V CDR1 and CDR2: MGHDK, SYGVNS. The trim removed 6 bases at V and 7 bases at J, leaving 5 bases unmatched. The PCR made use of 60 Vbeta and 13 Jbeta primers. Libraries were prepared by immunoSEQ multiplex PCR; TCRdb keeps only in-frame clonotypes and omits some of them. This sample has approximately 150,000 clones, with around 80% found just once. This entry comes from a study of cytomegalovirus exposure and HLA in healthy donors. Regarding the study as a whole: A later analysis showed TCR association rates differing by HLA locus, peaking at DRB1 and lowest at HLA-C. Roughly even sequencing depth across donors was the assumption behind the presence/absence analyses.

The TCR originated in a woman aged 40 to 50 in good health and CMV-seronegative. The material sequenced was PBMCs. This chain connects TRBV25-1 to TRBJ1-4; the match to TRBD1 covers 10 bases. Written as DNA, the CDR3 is TGTGCCAGCAGCCGGACAGGGGGTAGTGAAAAACTGTTTTTT. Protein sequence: CASSRTGGSEKLFF.